The entry below describes one T cell receptor beta chain. Here immunoSEQ multiplex PCR was the method, and the copy in TCRdb shows in-frame clones only, minus some. The repertoire holds 360,000 or so clones, around 86% seen once, with roughly 3.2% in the top ten. Germline CDR1 is SQVTM and CDR2 is ANQGSEA. This CDR3 is built from 18 residues. The V gene end was trimmed by 6 bases and the J gene end by 0 bases; junction bases not matched to a gene: 8. The sample is drawn from a study of Ad26.COV2.S vaccination and SARS-CoV-2 variants. The treatment here: roughly 20 received Ad26.COV2.S at low or high dose, single or two shots; 5 received placebo; per-sample allocation not given. Day 63 after the first injection of vaccine or placebo was the sampling time.

Here the sequenced sample was peripheral blood, taken in a trial of Ad26.COV2.S vaccine versus placebo. The TCR originated in a person aged 18-60 years who received the Ad26.COV2.S COVID-19 vaccine or a placebo. This rearrangement joins TRBV29-1 to TRBJ2-1; 16 bases line up with TRBD2. CDR3 in amino acids: CSVGTSGGAAVSYNEQFF. CDR3 coding DNA: TGCAGCGTCGGGACTAGCGGGGGGGCGGCAGTCTCCTACAATGAGCAGTTCTTC.